The 20 T cell receptor beta chains presented below share a single source sample, sequenced in a study of graft-versus-host responses after intestinal transplantation. These receptors lack a known antigen. TCRdb's table, derived via immunoSEQ multiplex PCR, lists solely in-frame clones and lacks some. This sample yields around 130,000 clones, of which 90% to 95% are seen a single time; roughly 0.16% belongs to the top ten. Sequenced material: unstimulated CD4+ T cells sorted from spleen or lymph node cells, taken before intestinal transplant. All receptors come from a human donor who received an intestinal transplant.

This clone is a singleton in its sample. This sequence joins TRBV6-1 and TRBJ2-2; TRBD2 matches 11 bases. J gave up 2 bases and V 6 bases, and 2 bases lay outside the gene matches. The germline V gene has CDR1 MNHNS and CDR2 SASEGT. CDR3 length equals 15 residues. The CDR3, as DNA: TGTGCCAGCAGGACTAGCGGGGAAAACACCGGGGAGCTGTTTTTT. It translates to CASRTSGENTGELFF.

This rearrangement joins TRBV11-2 to TRBJ2-3; 8 bases fit TRBD2. Trimming took 3 bases from V and 2 from J; bases not matched to a gene: 4. CDR3 length equals 15 residues. Germline CDR1 SGHAT, CDR2 FQNNGV. This CDR3 reads CASSFVAGITDTQYF. CDR3 DNA: TGTGCCAGCAGCTTCGTAGCGGGGATCACAGATACGCAGTATTTT. Full variable domain (rest looked up from reference TRBV11-2 and TRBJ2-3): EAGVAQSPRYKIIEKRQSVAFWCNPISGHATLYWYQQILGQGPKLLIQFQNNGVVDDSQLPKDRFSAERLKGVDSTLKIQPAKLEDSAVYLCASSFVAGITDTQYFGPGTRLTVL.

This clone turned up a few times. The chain recombines TRBV7-8 with TRBJ1-6; maybe TRBD1 (6 bases). Germline V gene data show CDR1 as SGHVS and CDR2 as FQNEAQ. CDR3 size: 15 residues. Trimming shortened V by 1 base and J by 9 bases, and 13 bases separated the two germline ends. The CDR3 DNA reads as TGTGCCAGCAGCTTAGTTGCAGGAGGGGGTTCACCCCTCCACTTT. Its translation: CASSLVAGGGSPLHF.

V and J are TRBV7-2 and TRBJ1-6; no reliable D call. The germline gives CDR1 SGHTA, CDR2 FQGNSA. The CDR3 contains 13 residues. Trimming pared 1 base from V and 9 bases from J, leaving 7 bases between. The CDR3 region has the DNA TGTGCCAGCAGCTTAGGCTCCGGTTCACCCCTCCACTTT. This gives the protein CASSLGSGSPLHF.

The V and J genes are TRBV9 and TRBJ1-6; D perhaps matches TRBD1 (5 bases). This CDR3 has 14 residues. Germline lookup yields CDR1 SGDLS and CDR2 YYNGEE. V lost 0 bases to trimming and J lost 10 bases, with 11 bases between them. The CDR3 sequence is CASSVASTESPLHF. The CDR3 coding sequence is TGTGCCAGCAGCGTAGCTTCGACAGAATCACCCCTCCACTTT.

The rearrangement links TRBV7-9 to TRBJ2-3; TRBD1 matches at 9 bases. CDR1 is SEHNR and CDR2 is FQNEAQ in the germline V gene (reference sequence). V lost 1 base and J lost 6; bases outside the gene matches: 2. The CDR3 contains 14 residues. The CDR3 protein is CASSLVQGADTQYF. The CDR3 DNA follows: TGTGCCAGCAGCTTAGTACAGGGGGCGGATACGCAGTATTTT.

The CDR3 coding sequence is TGTGCCAGCAGTCAAGGCCCACGTTCACCCCTCCACTTT. Its translation is CASSQGPRSPLHF. V and J are TRBV27 and TRBJ1-6; D unresolved. V was cut by 5 bases and J by 9 bases, with 11 bases left in between. Germline lookup yields CDR1 MNHEY and CDR2 SMNVEV (reference sequence). The CDR3 sequence is 13 residues long.

This sequence joins TRBV7-6 and TRBJ1-3; D remains ambiguous. This CDR3 is built from 14 residues. Trimming removed 5 bases at V and 0 bases at J, with 8 bases between. CDR1 and CDR2 (germline): SGHVS, FNYEAQ. The CDR3 sequence is CASSLSSSGNTIYF. CDR3 bases: TGTGCCAGCAGCCTAAGCAGCTCTGGAAACACCATATATTTT.

The chain links TRBV7-9 to TRBJ2-3; D unresolved. Trimming cost V 2 bases and J 2 bases, with 11 bases left between them. Germline V gives CDR1 SEHNR, CDR2 FQNEAQ (reference sequence). This CDR3 contains 15 residues. Written as DNA, the CDR3 is TGTGCCAGCAGCTTATCTACGGGCCTCACAGATACGCAGTATTTT. Its protein is CASSLSTGLTDTQYF. The whole variable domain, filled in from reference TRBV7-9 and TRBJ2-3, reads DTGVSQNPRHKITKRGQNVTFRCDPISEHNRLYWYRQTLGQGPEFLTYFQNEAQLEKSRLLSDRFSAERPKGSFSTLEIQRTEQGDSAMYLCASSLSTGLTDTQYFGPGTRLTVL.

This CDR3 is CASSPRGLRVQETQYF. The CDR3 region has the DNA TGTGCCAGCTCACCACGTGGACTGAGGGTCCAAGAGACCCAGTACTTC. V is TRBV18 and J is TRBJ2-5; D is possibly TRBD2 (5 bases). Germline CDR1 reads KGHSH; CDR2 reads LQKENI. Trimming cost V 1 base and J 1 base, with 13 bases left between them. The CDR3 spans 16 residues.

The chain employs TRBV7-8 and TRBJ2-3; TRBD2 matches 10 bases. V was clipped by 0 bases and J by 5 bases; unmatched bases: 11. The CDR3 is made up of 18 amino acids. Germline V lookup: CDR1 SGHVS, CDR2 FQNEAQ. DNA of the CDR3: TGTGCCAGCAGCTTAGCGCTCACTAGCGGGGACCACGGAGATACGCAGTATTTT. Its protein product is CASSLALTSGDHGDTQYF.

The chain uses TRBV6-1 and TRBJ1-5; D uncertain. Germline assignment: CDR1 MNHNS and CDR2 SASEGT. This CDR3 spans 14 amino acids. The V end lost 6 bases, the J end lost 1 base, and 10 bases lay between the germline ends. The CDR3 is CASSYRRSNQPQHF. For the CDR3, the DNA is TGTGCCAGCAGCTACAGACGGAGCAATCAGCCCCAGCATTTT.

The chain is built from TRBV7-2 and TRBJ2-5; the match to TRBD2 covers 7 bases. Germline V gene lookup returns CDR1 SGHTA and CDR2 FQGNSA. The CDR3 runs 16 residues. The J segment lost 2 bases and the V segment lost 2 bases, leaving 8 bases of the junction unmatched. The DNA of the CDR3 is TGTGCCAGCAGCTTACGGTGGCGGGGGAGACAAGAGACCCAGTACTTC. This codes for CASSLRWRGRQETQYF.

In nucleotides, the CDR3 is TGTGCCAGCAGCTTACAACGGGTGGGTGTGGGGGGCAGGTCTGAAGCTTTCTTT. Its translation: CASSLQRVGVGGRSEAFF. The chain carries TRBV7-2 and TRBJ1-1; a weak D match, TRBD1 (6 bases). Germline V gene lookup returns CDR1 SGHTA and CDR2 FQGNSA. The CDR3 covers 18 residues. V gave up 2 bases and J gave up 6 bases, with 25 bases separating them.

The rearrangement uses TRBV7-9 and TRBJ1-2, with 10 bases lining up with TRBD1. Per the germline V gene, CDR1 is SEHNR and CDR2 is FQNEAQ (reference sequence). Trimming took 3 bases from V and 7 from J; bases not matched to a gene: 8. The CDR3 has 15 amino acids. For the CDR3, the DNA is TGTGCCAGCAGCTTTACGACAGGGGGCTCGGCTGGCTACACCTTC. It specifies CASSFTTGGSAGYTF.

The chain employs TRBV5-1 and TRBJ2-6; D is undetermined. The CDR3 is made up of 16 amino acids. V was clipped by 3 bases and J by 7 bases, with 17 bases between them. Germline assignment: CDR1 SGHRS and CDR2 YFSETQ. The CDR3 protein is CASSSRGGAGANVLTF. The CDR3 bases are TGCGCCAGCAGCTCCCGAGGTGGAGCAGGTGCCAACGTCCTGACTTTC.

V is TRBV18 and J is TRBJ1-4, with D possibly TRBD1 on 6 matching bases. This CDR3 is built from 15 residues. V was cut by 6 bases and J by 3 bases, with 14 bases left in between. Germline V gene data show CDR1 as KGHSH and CDR2 as LQKENI. CDR3 nucleotide sequence: TGTGCCAGCTCTCCTCTGGGGACACCTAATGAAAAACTGTTTTTT. Translation gives CASSPLGTPNEKLFF.

In its sample, this clone was seen once. The V call is TRBV6-5, the J call TRBJ1-2; no definite D call. CDR3 length: 16 amino acids. Per germline, CDR1 MNHEY and CDR2 SVGAGI. Trimming left V 0 bases short and J 0 bases short, with 11 bases between. CDR3 amino acids: CASSYSEWEANYGYTF. CDR3 DNA sequence: TGTGCCAGCAGTTACTCGGAGTGGGAGGCTAACTATGGCTACACCTTC.

This rearrangement joins TRBV7-9 to TRBJ2-3, with no clear D. This CDR3 spans 11 amino acids. With 5 bases removed from V and 6 bases from J, the gap between germline ends came to 6 bases. Germline values: CDR1 SEHNR, CDR2 FQNEAQ (reference sequence). CDR3: CASSHSDTQYF. The CDR3 nucleotides read TGTGCCAGCAGCCATTCCGATACGCAGTATTTT.

The chain joins TRBV9 to TRBJ2-1, with D perhaps TRBD1 or TRBD2 (5 bases each). V lost 3 bases to trimming and J lost 9 bases, with 10 bases between them. CDR1 and CDR2 (germline): SGDLS, YYNGEE. The CDR3 spans 12 residues. The CDR3 region has the DNA TGTGCCAGCAGCGACGCGAGGGGTGAGCAGTTCTTC. Its translation: CASSDARGEQFF.